Shown below are 13 T cell receptor beta chains from a single sample sequenced in a study of beta chain features in type 1 diabetes. Isolated RNA was reverse transcribed in full, so expressed TCRB transcripts were sequenced. TCRdb's copy holds only in-frame clones and misses some; the assay was immunoSEQ multiplex PCR. The table has 300,000 to 400,000 clones, about 12% seen once; the top ten hold approximately 0.015%. Sample: naive CD4+ T cells from blood. These TCRs come from a man aged 18 to 35 in good health.

This clone was detected a few times. V usage is TRBV30 and J usage is TRBJ1-2; no reliable D call. The CDR3 covers 16 residues. V was shortened by 2 bases and J by 4 bases, with 20 bases between the two germline ends. Germline V gives CDR1 GTSNPN, CDR2 SVGIG (reference sequence). CDR3 in DNA: TGTGCCTGGAGTCCTCAAGTGGAGTACGAATTCTATGGCTACACCTTC. Protein: CAWSPQVEYEFYGYTF.

This chain connects TRBV5-1 to TRBJ2-2, with 8 bases matching TRBD1. Losses at the gene ends were 3 bases for V and 1 base for J; bases not matched to a gene: 2. This CDR3 is 15 amino acids long. Germline CDR1 reads SGHRS; CDR2 reads YFSETQ. CDR3 bases: TGCGCCAGCAGCTCGACAGGGGAGAACACCGGGGAGCTGTTTTTT. Protein: CASSSTGENTGELFF.

This rearrangement joins TRBV27 to TRBJ1-6; weak D call: TRBD1 (5 bases). V lost 4 bases, J lost 7 bases, and 11 bases lay in between. The CDR3 is 14 residues long. Germline CDR1 is MNHEY and CDR2 is SMNVEV (reference sequence). The CDR3 DNA follows: TGTGCCAGCAGTTCAAACCACAGGAATTCACCCCTCCACTTT. It specifies CASSSNHRNSPLHF.

The chain employs TRBV4-1 and TRBJ1-6; perhaps TRBD1 as D (5 bases). This CDR3 region has 18 residues. V shed 1 base and J shed 6 bases, with 19 bases lying between them. Germline assignment: CDR1 MGHRA and CDR2 YSYEKL. The CDR3 bases are TGCGCCAGCAGCCAAGGGTCAGTGGGGCGCCGGCGTAATTCACCCCTCCACTTT. It is translated as CASSQGSVGRRRNSPLHF.

A word on this clone: Other DNA sequences from this sample encode an identical CDR3 as well. V and J are TRBV18 and TRBJ2-7; 9 positions agree with TRBD1. V lost 2 bases, J lost 3 bases, and 2 bases stayed unmatched. CDR3 size: 14 residues. The germline gives CDR1 KGHSH, CDR2 LQKENI. The DNA for the CDR3 is TGTGCCAGCTCACCAGGGACAGGGTACTACGAGCAGTACTTC. It codes for CASSPGTGYYEQYF.

The table lists this clone with a few counts. The genes are TRBV19 and TRBJ2-1, with D uncertain. Trimming shortened V by 4 bases and J by 6 bases, and 7 bases separated the two germline ends. Germline values: CDR1 LNHDA, CDR2 SQIVND (reference sequence). This CDR3 spans 12 amino acids. The CDR3 region has the DNA TGTGCCAGTAGTACCTACGGCAATGAGCAGTTCTTC. Protein sequence: CASSTYGNEQFF.

V gene TRBV29-1 combines with J gene TRBJ2-7, with 8 nucleotides matching TRBD1. The CDR3 has 13 residues. Germline assignment: CDR1 SQVTM and CDR2 ANQGSEA. With 6 bases clipped from V and 0 bases from J, the junction kept 4 bases outside the gene matches. In nucleotides, the CDR3 is TGCAGCGTGCAGGGACAGGACTCCTACGAGCAGTACTTC. This codes for CSVQGQDSYEQYF.

V usage is TRBV7-9 and J usage is TRBJ2-3; possible D gene TRBD1, 6 bases. V was trimmed by 1 base and J by 7 bases, leaving 12 bases between them. Germline V gene data show CDR1 as SEHNR and CDR2 as FQNEAQ (reference sequence). The CDR3 is made up of 14 amino acids. This CDR3 is CASSLGTVAHTQYF. CDR3 nucleotide sequence: TGTGCCAGCAGCTTAGGGACAGTCGCACATACGCAGTATTTT.

This clone was detected a few times. V usage is TRBV18 and J usage is TRBJ2-7, with 8 bases lining up with TRBD2. The CDR3 contains 14 residues. CDR1 is KGHSH and CDR2 is LQKENI in the germline V gene. Unmatched junction bases numbered 7, after V lost 3 bases and J lost 6 bases. CDR3 coding DNA: TGTGCCAGCTCACCCCCGGGGGGGGCAGGCGAGCAGTACTTC. As protein: CASSPPGGAGEQYF.

This clone showed up just a few times. V usage is TRBV4-3 and J usage is TRBJ2-7; 10 nucleotides match TRBD1. Germline CDR1 is LGHNA and CDR2 is YSLEER. This CDR3 comprises 17 residues. Trimming removed 0 bases from V and 9 bases from J; junction bases left unmatched: 14. CDR3 DNA sequence: TGCGCCAGCAGCCAAGATAGTAAGGGGACAGGGGATACTATGCAGTACTTC. Its translation is CASSQDSKGTGDTMQYF.

In its sample, this clone was seen a few times. The rearrangement uses TRBV5-4 and TRBJ2-1, with D perhaps matching TRBD2 (6 bases). Germline V gene lookup returns CDR1 SGHNT and CDR2 YYREEE (reference sequence). The CDR3 contains 14 residues. V was shortened by 3 bases and J by 3 bases, with 10 bases between the two germline ends. CDR3 sequence reads: CASSSGTHYNEQFF. DNA of the CDR3: TGTGCCAGCAGCTCCGGGACTCACTACAATGAGCAGTTCTTC.

There are a few counts of this clone. CDR3 coding DNA: TGTGCCAGCAGTTTGATATCCAGGCGCACTGAAGCTTTCTTT. Amino acid sequence: CASSLISRRTEAFF. The chain carries TRBV28 and TRBJ1-1, with D unclear. V lost 3 bases to trimming and J lost 4 bases, with 12 bases between them. CDR1 and CDR2 (germline): MDHEN, SYDVKM. The CDR3 has 14 residues.

The chain carries TRBV18 and TRBJ1-5, with no clear D. This CDR3 contains 14 residues. Per germline, CDR1 KGHSH and CDR2 LQKENI. V was shortened by 3 bases and J by 0 bases, with 6 bases between the two germline ends. The CDR3, as DNA: TGTGCCAGCTCACCGAGTTATAGCAATCAGCCCCAGCATTTT. Its protein product is CASSPSYSNQPQHF.